The present T cell receptor beta chain was sequenced within a study of tumor-infiltrating lymphocytes in primary liver carcinoma. Overall study: Among the tumors, stages were T1-T3 N0M0 and sizes roughly 4 to 10 cm. Samples yielded about 3.65 to 7.13 million productive TCRbeta reads, similar across tissue types.

Extraction of RNA together with DNA used about 17-30 mg of unsorted bulk tissue. V lost 5 bases and J 3 bases, leaving 13 bases between the germline ends. The CDR3 is made up of 14 amino acids. The investigators made TCR beta cDNA from 500 ng total RNA, using a constant-region primer. Sequencing libraries for TCR beta derived from three nested multiplex PCR rounds that used slightly modified ARM-PCR. TRBV1-TRBV30 forward primers paired with a C-beta reverse primer drove the first two PCR rounds, about 10 cycles each. One entry per CDR3 protein, called by TCRdb with MiXCR from the multiplex PCR reads. The sample lists about 50,000 distinct CDR3 sequences; around 77% were seen once. About this clonotype: As the CDR3 is not closed by the conserved phenylalanine or tryptophan, this likely results from a read error.

The sequencing input was liver tumor tissue from sampling region 5. Subset of the sample: tumor region T5, tumor centre. This rearrangement joins TRBV12-3 or TRBV12-4 to TRBJ2-5; possibly TRBD2 for D (5 bases). The sequence was collected from a man aged 40-49 years with primary liver carcinoma and hepatitis B virus infection. CDR3 sequence: CASSPAGNEETQYS. The CDR3 coding sequence is TGTGCCAGCAGTCCCGCCGGGAATGAAGAGACCCAGTACTCC.